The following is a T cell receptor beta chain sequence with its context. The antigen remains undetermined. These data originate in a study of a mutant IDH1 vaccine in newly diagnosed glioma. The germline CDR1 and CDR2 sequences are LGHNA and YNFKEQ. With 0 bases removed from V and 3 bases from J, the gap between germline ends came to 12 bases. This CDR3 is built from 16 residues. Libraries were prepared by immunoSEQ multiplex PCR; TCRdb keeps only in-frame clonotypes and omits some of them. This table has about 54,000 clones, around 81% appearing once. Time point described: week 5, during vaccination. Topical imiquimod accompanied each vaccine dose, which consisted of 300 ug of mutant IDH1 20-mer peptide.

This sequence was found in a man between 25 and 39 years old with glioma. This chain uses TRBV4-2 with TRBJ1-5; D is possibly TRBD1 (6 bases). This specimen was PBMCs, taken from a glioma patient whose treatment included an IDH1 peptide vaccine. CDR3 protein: CASSQDLGATNQPQHF. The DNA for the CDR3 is TGTGCCAGCAGCCAAGATCTGGGGGCCACCAATCAGCCCCAGCATTTT.